The sequence of this T cell receptor (beta chain) was determined in a study of identical twins. General study results and limits: Models underestimated how often monozygotic twins shared out-of-frame TCR alpha.

After removal of 0 bases from V and 5 bases from J, the junction contained 6 bases not matched to a gene. The CDR3 is 16 residues long. TCRdb reanalysed the 5' RACE reads using MiXCR and keeps one entry per CDR3 protein. The sample lists 150,000 or so distinct CDR3 sequences; 3.5% were seen once. This clonotype came up a few times. The target antigen is unknown. V is TRBV12-3 or TRBV12-4 and J is TRBJ2-5; 10 nucleotides match TRBD2. The receptor was derived from a young man in good health. The sample consisted of memory T cells sorted from blood. The CDR3 DNA reads as TGTGCCAGCAGTTTAGCCCTAACGGGACTAGCGGAGACCCAGTACTTC. Amino acids: CASSLALTGLAETQYF.